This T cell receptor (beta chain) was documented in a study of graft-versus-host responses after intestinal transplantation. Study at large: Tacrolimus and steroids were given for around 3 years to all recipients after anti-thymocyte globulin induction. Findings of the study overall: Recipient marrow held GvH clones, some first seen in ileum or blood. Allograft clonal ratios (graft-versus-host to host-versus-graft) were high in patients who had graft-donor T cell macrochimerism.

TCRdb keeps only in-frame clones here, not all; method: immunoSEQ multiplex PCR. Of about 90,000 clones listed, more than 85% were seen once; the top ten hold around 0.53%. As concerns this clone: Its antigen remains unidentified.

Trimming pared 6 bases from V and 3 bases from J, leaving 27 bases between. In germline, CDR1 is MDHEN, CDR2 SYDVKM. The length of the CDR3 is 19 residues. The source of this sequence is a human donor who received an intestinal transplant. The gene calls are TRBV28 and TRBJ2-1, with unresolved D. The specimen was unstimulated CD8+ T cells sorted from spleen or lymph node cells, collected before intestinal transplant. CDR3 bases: TGTGCCAGCAGCCCCTCCCCGAGTAAGCTTCTAGGTCGCTACAATGAGCAGTTCTTC. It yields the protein CASSPSPSKLLGRYNEQFF. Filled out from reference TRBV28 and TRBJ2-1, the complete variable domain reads DVKVTQSSRYLVKRTGEKVFLECVQDMDHENMFWYRQDPGLGLRLIYFSYDVKMKEKGDIPEGYSVSREKKERFSLILESASTNQTSMYLCASSPSPSKLLGRYNEQFFGPGTRLTVL.